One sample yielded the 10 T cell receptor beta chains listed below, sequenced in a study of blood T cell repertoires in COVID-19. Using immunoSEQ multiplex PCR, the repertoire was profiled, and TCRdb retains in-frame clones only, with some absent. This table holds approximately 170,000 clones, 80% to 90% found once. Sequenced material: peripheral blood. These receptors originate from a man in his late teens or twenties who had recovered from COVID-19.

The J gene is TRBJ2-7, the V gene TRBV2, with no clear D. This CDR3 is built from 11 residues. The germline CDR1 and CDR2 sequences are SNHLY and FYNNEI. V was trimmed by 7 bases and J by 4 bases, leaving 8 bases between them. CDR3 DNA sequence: TGTGCCAGCACCCAAAATTACGAGCAGTACTTC. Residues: CASTQNYEQYF.

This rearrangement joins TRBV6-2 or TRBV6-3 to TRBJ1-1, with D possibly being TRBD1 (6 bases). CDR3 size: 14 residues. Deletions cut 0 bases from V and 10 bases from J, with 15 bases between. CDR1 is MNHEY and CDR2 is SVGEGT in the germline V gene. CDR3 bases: TGTGCCAGCAGTTACTCCAAACAGGGCGGAGGAGCTTTCTTT. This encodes CASSYSKQGGGAFF.

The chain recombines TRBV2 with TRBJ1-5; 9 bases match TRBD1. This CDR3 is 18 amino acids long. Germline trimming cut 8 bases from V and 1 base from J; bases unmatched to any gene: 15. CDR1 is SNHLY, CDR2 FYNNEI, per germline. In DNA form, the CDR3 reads TGTGCCAGCTCCTGGGACAGGGTAGATGGGAAGAGCAATCAGCCCCAGCATTTT. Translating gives CASSWDRVDGKSNQPQHF.

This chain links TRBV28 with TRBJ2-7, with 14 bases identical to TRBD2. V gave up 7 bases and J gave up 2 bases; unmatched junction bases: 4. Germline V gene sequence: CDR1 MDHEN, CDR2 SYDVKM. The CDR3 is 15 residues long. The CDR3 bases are TGTGCCAGCATTCGACTAGCGGGGGGGGCCTACGAGCAGTACTTC. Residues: CASIRLAGGAYEQYF.

This CDR3 is CASSSLGLAGVHYEQYF. The CDR3 nucleotides read TGTGCCAGCAGTTCACTGGGACTAGCGGGAGTTCACTACGAGCAGTACTTC. This sequence joins TRBV27 and TRBJ2-7, with 14 bases matching TRBD2. There are 17 residues in the CDR3. Germline trimming cut 4 bases from V and 3 bases from J; bases unmatched to any gene: 8. The germline V gene encodes CDR1 MNHEY and CDR2 SMNVEV (reference sequence).

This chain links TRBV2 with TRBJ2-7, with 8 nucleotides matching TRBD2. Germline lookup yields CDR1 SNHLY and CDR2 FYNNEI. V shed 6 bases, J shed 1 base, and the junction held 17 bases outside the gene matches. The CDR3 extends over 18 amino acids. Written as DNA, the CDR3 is TGTGCCAGCAGGAGTGTCGGTATAGCGGGAAAAGGGTCCTACGAGCAGTACTTC. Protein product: CASRSVGIAGKGSYEQYF.

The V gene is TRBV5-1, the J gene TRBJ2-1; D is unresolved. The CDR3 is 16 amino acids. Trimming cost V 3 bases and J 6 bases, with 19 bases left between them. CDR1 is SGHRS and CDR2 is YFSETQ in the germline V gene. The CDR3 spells CASSSFRVSTRNEQFF. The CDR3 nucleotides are TGCGCCAGCAGCTCATTCCGGGTCTCAACCCGCAATGAGCAGTTCTTC.

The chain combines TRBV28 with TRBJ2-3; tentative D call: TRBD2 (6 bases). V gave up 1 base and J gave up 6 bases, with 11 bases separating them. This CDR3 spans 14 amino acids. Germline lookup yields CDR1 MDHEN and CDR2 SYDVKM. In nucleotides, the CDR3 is TGTGCCAGCAGTTTATTTCGGGCGGGGGATACGCAGTATTTT. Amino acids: CASSLFRAGDTQYF.

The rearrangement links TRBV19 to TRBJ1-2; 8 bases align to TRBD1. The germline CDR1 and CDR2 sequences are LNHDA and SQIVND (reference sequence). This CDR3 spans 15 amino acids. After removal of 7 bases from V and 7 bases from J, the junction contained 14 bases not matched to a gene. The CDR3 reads CASTPPDRESGGYTF. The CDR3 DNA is TGTGCCAGTACCCCCCCGGACAGGGAATCGGGTGGCTACACCTTC.

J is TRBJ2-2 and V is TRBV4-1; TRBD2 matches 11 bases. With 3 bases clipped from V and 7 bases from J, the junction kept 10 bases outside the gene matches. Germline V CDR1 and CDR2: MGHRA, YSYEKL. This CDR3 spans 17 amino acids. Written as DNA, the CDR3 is TGCGCCAGCAGCCAGACACTAGCGGGAGATACTGTCGGGGAGCTGTTTTTT. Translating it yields CASSQTLAGDTVGELFF.